This entry features one TCR beta chain sequence. These data originate in a study of blood T cells in healthy people across ages. Study as a whole: Through template switching, about one barcoded beta molecule was captured per two T cells, as measured in model experiments.

Primed by a sample-barcoded 5' primer and a J-beta primer mix, a second PCR proceeded for roughly 6 to 12 cycles. TCRdb recomputed calls from the 5' RACE reads with MiXCR, one row per CDR3 protein. The table has 1.2 million to 1.5 million distinct CDR3 sequences, 40% to 50% seen once. This CDR3 region has 15 residues. With V trimmed by 5 bases and J by 8 bases, 7 bases remained unmatched. Germline CDR1 and CDR2: DFQATT and SNEGSKA (reference sequence). The chain carries TRBV20-1 and TRBJ2-1; 15 positions agree with TRBD2. Sequencing was done on a sample of blood. This sequence originates from a woman younger than 35 in good health. The CDR3 reads CSAPRTSGGAYEQFF. The DNA for the CDR3 is TGCAGTGCTCCTCGGACTAGCGGGGGGGCCTATGAGCAGTTCTTC.